Sequencing of this T cell receptor (beta chain) was carried out in a study of T cell repertoires and HLA-DP antigens. The J segment lost 5 bases and the V segment lost 6 bases, leaving 12 bases of the junction unmatched. This CDR3 contains 15 residues. Germline V lookup: CDR1 MDHEN, CDR2 SYDVKM. The method was immunoSEQ multiplex PCR; TCRdb's version includes in-frame clones alone and lacks a portion of them. The sample includes around 70,000 clones, roughly 77% of them seen just once. Comments on this clone: What it recognizes is unknown.

The V and J genes are TRBV28 and TRBJ2-7; 8 nucleotides agree with TRBD1. The sequenced sample consisted of CD4+ T cells from PBMCs. The source is a man aged 60 to 75 in good health and CMV-seronegative. CDR3 nucleotide sequence: TGTGCCAGCAGGTCTCAGGACAGGGTGTTCCACGAGCAGTACTTC. Amino acids: CASRSQDRVFHEQYF.